This T cell receptor (beta chain) was identified during a study of blood T cell repertoires in COVID-19. CDR3 length: 13 residues. V lost 3 bases, J lost 7 bases, and 12 bases lay in between. CDR1 is SGHTA and CDR2 is FQGTGA in the germline V gene. Using immunoSEQ multiplex PCR, the repertoire was profiled, and TCRdb retains in-frame clones only, with some absent. This table has more than 80,000 clones, about four fifths appearing once. This TCR was sampled from a woman aged 55-75 years with acute or convalescent COVID-19. The sequenced sample was peripheral blood. The gene calls are TRBV7-3 and TRBJ1-2, with D perhaps matching TRBD1 (5 bases). CDR3 sequence: CASSLGGTGGYTF. The CDR3 DNA reads TGTGCCAGCAGCTTGGGGGGGACCGGTGGCTACACCTTC.